These T cell receptor beta chains were read from a single sample in a study of blood T cell repertoires in COVID-19. Data came from immunoSEQ multiplex PCR; TCRdb stores just in-frame clones and leaves some out. Of around 700,000 clones in the sample, over 80% were seen once. Sequences were obtained from peripheral blood. Receptors originate from a woman younger than 35 with acute or convalescent COVID-19. CDR3s include the opening cysteine and the closing phenylalanine or tryptophan. The D gene is left open where the match is weak. Expanded clones are given a class, and other clones once, few, many or no size at all.

J | length | D | size | V | DNA | CDR3
TRBJ1-1 | 16 | TRBD1 | . | TRBV5-1 | TGCGCCAGCAGCAGCCGGGGACAGGGGCAGTTCGGAGAAGCTTTCTTT | CASSSRGQGQFGEAFF
TRBJ1-1 | 14 | . | once | TRBV2 | TGTGCCAGCACCTTGAGGCAGGGGCGCACTGAAGCTTTCTTT | CASTLRQGRTEAFF
TRBJ2-2 | 15 | . | . | TRBV6-5 | TGTGCCAGCAACTCGGGACATCGGGACACCGGGGAGCTGTTTTTT | CASNSGHRDTGELFF
TRBJ1-1 | 12 | . | . | TRBV19 | TGTGCCAGTAGTTTCAGAGGTACTGAAGCTTTCTTT | CASSFRGTEAFF
TRBJ1-2 | 14 | TRBD1 | . | TRBV5-1 | TGCGCCAGCAGCATGGTAGGGGGCGTGAAGGGCTACACCTTC | CASSMVGGVKGYTF
TRBJ1-2 | 14 | . | . | TRBV19 | TGTGCCAGTAGTACTCCTATCATTAACTATGGCTACACCTTC | CASSTPIINYGYTF
TRBJ2-3 | 18 | . | . | TRBV4-1 | TGCGCCAGCAGCCTACCCCAGGGAGGGGGGGATACCACAGATACGCAGTATTTT | CASSLPQGGGDTTDTQYF
TRBJ2-3 | 17 | . | once | TRBV4-2 | TGTGCCAGCAGCCAAGAGGGCGGCCCTACGCGGGCAGATACGCAGTATTTT | CASSQEGGPTRADTQYF
TRBJ1-4 | 15 | TRBD1 | . | TRBV24-1 | TGTGCCACCAGTGCGGGGGACAGGGGTAATGAAAAACTGTTTTTT | CATSAGDRGNEKLFF
TRBJ1-2 | 13 | TRBD1 | . | TRBV5-1 | TGCGCCAGCAGCCTACAGGGGGCAGGTGGCTACACCTTC | CASSLQGAGGYTF
TRBJ1-6 | 18 | TRBD1 | . | TRBV15 | TGTGCCACCAGCAGAGATGGTTGGACAGGGACGGATAATTCACCCCTCCACTTT | CATSRDGWTGTDNSPLHF
TRBJ1-5 | 15 | TRBD1 | . | TRBV19 | TGTGCCAGTAGTCTCCGGACAGGGGCGAATCAGCCCCAGCATTTT | CASSLRTGANQPQHF
TRBJ2-1 | 12 | . | . | TRBV2 | TGTGCCATCATCTACCAGGGGTTGGAGCAGTTCTTC | CAIIYQGLEQFF
TRBJ2-7 | 16 | . | . | TRBV21-1 | TGTGCCAGCAGCAAATCGGTTAAGGGGCCTTCCTACGAGCAGTACTTC | CASSKSVKGPSYEQYF
TRBJ1-1 | 13 | . | once | TRBV5-1 | TGCGCCAGCAGCCAGGGGAGGAACACTGAAGCTTTCTTT | CASSQGRNTEAFF
TRBJ2-7 | 16 | TRBD1 | . | TRBV11-1 | TGTGCCAGCAGCCAGGCGGGACAGGGGGCGCGCTACGAGCAGTACTTC | CASSQAGQGARYEQYF
TRBJ1-5 | 13 | TRBD1 | once | TRBV6-5 | TGTGCCAGCCAAGGGACAGGGTATCAGCCCCAGCATTTT | CASQGTGYQPQHF
TRBJ2-2 | 18 | . | . | TRBV4-2 | TGTGCCAGCAGCCGCCCGAGTAGTCAGGGACTTAACACCGGGGAGCTGTTTTTT | CASSRPSSQGLNTGELFF